This TCR beta chain was retrieved from a study of blood T cell repertoires in COVID-19 (TCRdb year 2020). Study-wide context: Collaborator samples came from the United States, Italy and Spain and covered acute and convalescent phases of COVID-19. The prospective study material was composed of cDNA or gDNA derived from T cells, B-cell-depleted T cells, or PBMCs. The samples were drawn from the first 160 participants of the ongoing ImmuneRACE study and from 1,254 subjects provided by 6 global collaborators. HLA class I and class II types, where available, came from metadata supplied by the sample provider rather than from assay-based typing. The sample metadata nearly always contained a de-identified subject ID, COVID-19 status, age in years and sex. The repertoires were released in a freely available public database intended as a resource for research on the immune response to SARS-CoV-2. The dataset comprised deeply sampled blood TCRbeta repertoires from subjects exposed to, actively infected with, or recovered from COVID-19.

From its cysteine to its phenylalanine, the CDR3 spans 16 amino acids. Of all the DNA, just the CDR3 is kept, 48 bases in frame from base 1. Trimming removed 4 bases from V and 2 bases from J; the gene matches leave 4 bases unexplained. Of note for this clone: This receptor's antigen is unknown. No base-level quality is on record; no much larger clone is a single base apart.

Overall results and qualifications from the work: The quantity of clinical and demographic metadata differed by source and by participant and was supplied without curation.

TCRbeta CDR3 regions were amplified from genomic DNA by means of the immunoSEQ Assay, a bias-controlled multiplex PCR. On the study's bioinformatics: The number of nucleated cells in each sample was estimated by amplification of reference gene primers within the assay. Sequence reads were collapsed and filtered to measure the absolute abundance of every unique TCRbeta CDR3 rearrangement. For each sample, productive Simpson clonality was calculated as the square root of Simpson's diversity index over productive rearrangements. TCRdb holds this immuneACCESS table with in-frame rearrangements only. Some clones are missing; in checked studies, unresolved V genes explain under half, and the rest has no known cause. The DNA gave D and trimming, while V, J and clone size come from that table. The sample yields some 200,000 clones; around 73% were counted once. The ten largest make up 15% to 20% of the sample.

Participants in the prospective study were aged about 18 to 95 years, lived in 20 to 25 United States geographic areas, and enrolled through a virtual design. In the prospective study, cohorts were assigned on the basis of participant-reported clinical history obtained from a screening survey and a study questionnaire. Recovered participants in ImmuneRACE Cohort 3 were defined as having two consecutive negative NP/OP PCR tests, clearance from a healthcare professional, or resolution of symptoms. Mobile phlebotomists in the prospective study collected whole blood, serum and a nasopharyngeal or oropharyngeal swab from every participant. Additional blood draws and questionnaires over an approximately 2-month period could optionally be provided by prospective study participants. Before DNA extraction, blood samples from the prospective study were shipped at room temperature or frozen.

This sequence uses TRBV5-3 and TRBJ2-1, and 12 bases in between align with TRBD2. TRBV5-3 is annotated as an ORF whose role is uncertain. Material for sequencing was PBMCs or T cells enriched from blood (not recorded which). The sequence derives from a woman between 50 and 59 years old who had recovered from COVID-19. The CDR3 amino acid sequence is: CARSQTSGSTYNEQFF. The nucleotide sequence is TGTGCCAGAAGCCAGACTAGCGGGAGCACCTACAATGAGCAGTTCTTC.